This TCR beta chain was retrieved from a study of blood T cell repertoires in COVID-19. Germline trimming cut 3 bases from V and 8 bases from J; bases unmatched to any gene: 7. CDR1 SNHLY and CDR2 FYNNEI come from the germline V gene. The CDR3 contains 14 residues. This clone was recorded a few times. Other DNA sequences in the same sample also yield this CDR3. Assay used: immunoSEQ multiplex PCR; TCRdb lists only in-frame clones, some missing. The table includes tens of thousands of clones, approximately 83% detected once. The V and J genes are TRBV2 and TRBJ2-1; 7 bases align to TRBD1. Sequenced: peripheral blood. The sequence was collected from a human donor in a cohort sampled during active COVID-19. CDR3 sequence reads: CASSDRTGRDEQFF. Written as DNA, the CDR3 is TGTGCCAGCAGTGACCGGACAGGTAGGGATGAGCAGTTCTTC.